This TCR beta chain was profiled in a study of regulatory T cells in long-lasting Graves disease. Overall study: Antithyroid drugs had been given to newly diagnosed Graves' patients for under 3 months.

V shed 4 bases and J shed 3 bases, with 12 bases lying between them. This CDR3 region has 13 residues. Germline V gene sequence: CDR1 DFQATT, CDR2 SNEGSKA (reference sequence). Building of the TCR beta libraries involved iRepertoire HTBI primers and Arm-PCR of CDR3 regions. TCRdb ran MiXCR on the multiplex PCR reads and lists one entry per CDR3 protein. The sample shows hundreds of thousands of distinct CDR3 sequences, approximately 15% of them seen only once. This clonotype was seen at least ten times. Antigen: not known. The study's findings and limits: Gene preferences differed: TRBV28, TRBJ1-2, TRBJ2-5 in persistent cases.

Regarding time point: newly diagnosed GD, antithyroid drugs for less than 3 months. RNA from PBMCs was the source of the TCR library. The same data also went into a second study, on T cells in Graves' hyperthyroidism and ophthalmopathy. That paper adds: Uncontrolled infections, other autoimmune diseases, pregnancy or lactation led to exclusion of patients.

The chain uses TRBV20-1 and TRBJ1-1; possibly TRBD1 for D (5 bases). This clonotype was obtained from a man aged 40-49 years with Graves disease. The starting material was peripheral blood mononuclear cells (PBMCs), obtained at new diagnosis, from a patient treated with antithyroid drugs. The CDR3 region is CSANGGGDTEAFF. CDR3 in DNA: TGCAGTGCTAATGGGGGGGGTGACACTGAAGCTTTCTTT.